Included here is one T cell receptor (beta chain) sequence, with context. Its antigen is undetermined. Clones were sequenced by immunoSEQ multiplex PCR, and TCRdb holds only the in-frame ones, with some missing. The table has some 70,000 clones, 68% seen once. The germline V gene has CDR1 SNHLY and CDR2 FYNNEI. The CDR3 covers 14 residues. The V gene lost 3 bases and the J gene lost 5 bases, with 11 bases spanning the gap. The data are from a study of cytotoxic CD8 clonotypes in ibrutinib-treated CLL. Overall study: Treatment had run for a median roughly eleven months, range 6 to 36, when response samples were taken.

Points from the study as a whole: The times at which samples were taken varied between sustained-remission and progressing patients. Starting clonality was above that of age-matched healthy donors and tracked circulating CD8+ T-cell counts.

The gene calls are TRBV2 and TRBJ2-4; D gene unclear. This receptor was taken from a human donor with chronic lymphocytic leukemia. The input for sequencing was PBMCs, taken after 12 months of ibrutinib treatment. Here the CDR3 reads CASSEGRFQNIQYF. CDR3 DNA: TGTGCCAGCAGTGAGGGCAGATTCCAAAACATTCAGTACTTC.